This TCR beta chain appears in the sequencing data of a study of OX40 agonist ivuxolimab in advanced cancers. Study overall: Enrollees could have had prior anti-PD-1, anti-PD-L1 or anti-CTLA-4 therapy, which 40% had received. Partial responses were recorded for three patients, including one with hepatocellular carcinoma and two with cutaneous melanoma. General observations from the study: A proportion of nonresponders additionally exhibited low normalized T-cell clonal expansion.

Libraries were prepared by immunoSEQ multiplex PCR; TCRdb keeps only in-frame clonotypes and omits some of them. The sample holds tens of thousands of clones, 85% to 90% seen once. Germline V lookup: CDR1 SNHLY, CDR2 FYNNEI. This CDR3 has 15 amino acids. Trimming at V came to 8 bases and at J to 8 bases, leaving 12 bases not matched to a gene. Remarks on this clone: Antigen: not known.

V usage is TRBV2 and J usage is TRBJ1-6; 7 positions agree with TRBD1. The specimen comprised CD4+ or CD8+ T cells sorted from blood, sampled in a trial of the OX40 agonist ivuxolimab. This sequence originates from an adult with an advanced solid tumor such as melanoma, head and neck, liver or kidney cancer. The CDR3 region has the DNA TGTGCCAGCCGGGTGGGAGGGGGCAATGATTCACCCCTCCACTTT. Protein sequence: CASRVGGGNDSPLHF.